This TCR beta chain was retrieved from a study of T cells after yellow fever vaccination. As for the study in general: SMART-Seq v4 Ultra Low Input prepared the low-cell-number fractions.

By 5'RACE template switching, TCR cDNA was produced, with a universal primer site and UMIs added in the process. TCRdb passed the 5' RACE reads through MiXCR, listing each CDR3 protein once. This repertoire shows a few hundred thousand distinct CDR3 sequences, 3% to 4.5% found once; its top ten account for 20% to 25%. CDR1 and CDR2 from the germline V gene are MNHEY and SVGAGI. The V and J ends lost 8 bases and 12 bases respectively, with 19 bases between them. The CDR3 is made up of 13 amino acids. This clonotype was seen many times. Sample: PBMCs, taken 5 days after the yellow fever booster vaccination. This rearrangement joins TRBV6-5 to TRBJ1-4; D gene unclear. The clonotype was recovered from a man between 18 and 29 years old who received the YFV17D yellow fever vaccine. The CDR3 spells CASRPRPPGELFF. CDR3 bases: TGTGCCAGCCGCCCCCGGCCGCCCGGGGAACTGTTTTTT.